One and the same sample provided the 7 T cell receptor beta chains below, sequenced in a study of CD8 T cells in ankylosing spondylitis. TCRdb passed the 5' RACE reads through MiXCR, listing each CDR3 protein once. The repertoire consists of approximately 350,000 distinct CDR3 sequences, with roughly 14% occurring once and the leading ten covering about 1%. Sequenced input: blood, either unsorted or a sorted T cell fraction (not recorded which). Receptor source: a male donor with ankylosing spondylitis or in good health (not recorded which).

There are many counts of this clonotype. The chain joins TRBV5-1 to TRBJ2-1; unclear D gene. V was shortened by 0 bases and J by 6 bases, with 10 bases between the two germline ends. This CDR3 is 14 amino acids long. Germline CDR1 reads SGHRS; CDR2 reads YFSETQ. Here the CDR3 DNA reads TGCGCCAGCAGCTTGGACCGTCCGACCAATGAGCAGTTCTTC. Protein: CASSLDRPTNEQFF.

The J gene is TRBJ2-6, the V gene TRBV27, with D possibly being TRBD1 (5 bases). The germline V and J ends were trimmed by 7 bases and 2 bases, with 9 bases remaining between them. The CDR3 covers 14 residues. CDR1 is MNHEY and CDR2 is SMNVEV in the germline V gene (reference sequence). The CDR3 region has the DNA TGTGCCAGCACCCAGGGAACTGGGGCCAACGTCCTGACTTTC. This encodes CASTQGTGANVLTF.

This clonotype appeared a few times. The chain is built from TRBV2 and TRBJ2-5; 7 positions agree with TRBD1. The CDR3 spans 13 residues. The V gene's germline CDR1 is SNHLY and CDR2 FYNNEI. The V gene end was trimmed by 5 bases and the J gene end by 4 bases; junction bases not matched to a gene: 4. CDR3: CASSKGAGETQYF. As DNA, the CDR3 is TGTGCCAGCAGTAAGGGGGCGGGAGAGACCCAGTACTTC.

The chain couples TRBV5-1 to TRBJ2-7, with TRBD1 matching over 9 bases. This CDR3 spans 16 amino acids. V shed 1 base, J shed 1 base, and the junction held 6 bases outside the gene matches. CDR1 is SGHRS, CDR2 YFSETQ, per germline. DNA for the CDR3: TGCGCCAGCAGCTTGTTTGGGACAGGGCCTTCCTACGAGCAGTACTTC. Translation gives CASSLFGTGPSYEQYF.

This clonotype was counted between two and nine times. The chain employs TRBV7-2 and TRBJ2-2; D remains ambiguous. Between the trimmed V and J ends, which lost 5 bases and 6 bases, there was a span of 7 bases. The germline V gene encodes CDR1 SGHTA and CDR2 FQGNSA. This CDR3 has 12 residues. In DNA, the CDR3 is TGTGCCAGCAGCCCCCCGGCCGGGGAGCTGTTTTTT. Protein product: CASSPPAGELFF.

This clonotype has just a few counts. The chain recombines TRBV10-2 with TRBJ2-1; 7 nucleotides line up with TRBD2. Germline assignment: CDR1 WSHSY and CDR2 SAAADI. This CDR3 is 12 amino acids long. J lost 3 bases, V lost 10 bases, and 3 bases had no gene match. Here the CDR3 DNA reads TGCGCCACGGCGGGGGTCTACAATGAGCAGTTCTTC. It is translated as CATAGVYNEQFF.

This clonotype was counted many times. The chain carries TRBV10-3 and TRBJ2-1; 10 nucleotides line up with TRBD2. The germline CDR1 and CDR2 sequences are ENHRY and SYGVKD. The junction had 13 bases not matched to a gene; V was cut back by 6 bases and J by 8 bases. This CDR3 is built from 16 residues. The CDR3 bases are TGTGCCATCAGACCCGGACTAGCGGACCTTATGGATGAGCAGTTCTTC. Its translation is CAIRPGLADLMDEQFF.